Listed below are T cell receptor beta chains from one sample, sequenced in a study of control samples from healthy donors and cancer patients. Data came from immunoSEQ multiplex PCR; TCRdb stores just in-frame clones and leaves some out. Of 95,000 to 100,000 clones listed, 75% to 90% are singletons. Sequencing used blood. The receptors come from a man under 40 in good health. CDR3s include the opening cysteine and the closing phenylalanine or tryptophan. Each record gives: J gene, D gene, V gene, clone size, CDR3 DNA, CDR3 protein. The D gene is left open where the match is weak. Expanded clones get a size class; other rows say once, few or many, or leave the size out.

TRBJ2-7,NA,TRBV28,NA,TGTGCCAGCAGTTTATCTGGCCTAGCCGGCGAGCAGTACTTC,CASSLSGLAGEQYF
TRBJ1-3,TRBD1,TRBV25-1,NA,TGTGCCAGCAGATCGACAGGGTCTGGAAACACCATATATTTT,CASRSTGSGNTIYF
TRBJ1-1,NA,TRBV5-6,NA,TGTGCCAGCACCCTTGGGAAGTTCACTGAAGCTTTCTTT,CASTLGKFTEAFF
TRBJ2-7,NA,TRBV9,NA,TGTGCCAGCAGCGTAGTAGGCGGTGCCTACGAGCAGTACTTC,CASSVVGGAYEQYF
TRBJ2-3,TRBD2,TRBV30,NA,TGTGCCTGGTCGGGACTAGCGCGTGCGGATACGCAGTATTTT,CAWSGLARADTQYF
TRBJ1-4,TRBD1,TRBV14,many,TGTGCCAGCAGCCCCGACAGGGGCTATTCTAATGAAAAACTGTTTTTT,CASSPDRGYSNEKLFF
TRBJ2-2,NA,TRBV19,NA,TGTGCCAGTAGTATGGGAAACACCGGGGAGCTGTTTTTT,CASSMGNTGELFF
TRBJ1-4,TRBD1,TRBV2,NA,TGTGCCAGCAGTGAGTCAACCGGGACAGGGAAGAATGAAAAACTGTTTTTT,CASSESTGTGKNEKLFF
TRBJ2-1,TRBD2,TRBV15,NA,TGTGCCACCGGGGGGGCTAGCGGGAGCCATGAGCAGTTCTTC,CATGGASGSHEQFF
TRBJ2-3,TRBD2,TRBV11-3,NA,TGTGCCAGCAGCTTTCTAGCGGGGGATACGCAGTATTTT,CASSFLAGDTQYF
TRBJ1-4,NA,TRBV25-1,NA,TGTGCCAGCAGTGAACCCCCAAATGAAAAACTGTTTTTT,CASSEPPNEKLFF
TRBJ1-3,TRBD1,TRBV19,NA,TGTGCCAGTAGTTCGGGACAGCGAAACACCATATATTTT,CASSSGQRNTIYF
TRBJ1-5,TRBD1,TRBV6-5,NA,TGTGCCAGCCGGGACAGGGTAGGGAATCAGCCCCAGCATTTT,CASRDRVGNQPQHF
TRBJ2-1,TRBD2,TRBV2,NA,TGTGCCAGCAGTCACCCCCCGGTGCTAGCGGTTGGACTGTTATCCTACAATGAGCAGTTCTTC,CASSHPPVLAVGLLSYNEQFF
TRBJ1-5,NA,TRBV27,NA,TGTGCCAGCAGTTTGAATTCTTATAGCAATCAGCCCCAGCATTTT,CASSLNSYSNQPQHF
TRBJ1-1,TRBD1,TRBV28,NA,TGTGCCGTCGAACAGGGGTATGGTAACACTGAAGCTTTCTTT,CAVEQGYGNTEAFF
TRBJ1-2,NA,TRBV7-9,NA,TGTGCCAGCAGCTTTGGGGACACCTATGGCTACACCTTC,CASSFGDTYGYTF
TRBJ1-3,NA,TRBV5-1,NA,TGCGCCAGCAGCTTGTCTTGGTCCGTTGGAAACACCATATATTTT,CASSLSWSVGNTIYF
TRBJ1-4,TRBD1,TRBV2,NA,TGTGCCAGCAACCGACAGGGTGTGTGGGGTTCGGGTGAAAAACTGTTTTTT,CASNRQGVWGSGEKLFF
TRBJ2-7,NA,TRBV12-3/TRBV12-4,NA,TGTGCCAGCAGTTTTGGCGGCTCCTACGAGCAGTACTTC,CASSFGGSYEQYF
TRBJ1-1,NA,TRBV7-2,once,TGTGCCAGCAGCAAAGGGGACTGGGGCACTGAAGCTTTCTTT,CASSKGDWGTEAFF
TRBJ1-2,NA,TRBV4-1,once,TGCGCCAGCAGCCAAGTCTCCGAAAACTATGGCTACACCTTC,CASSQVSENYGYTF
TRBJ2-3,NA,TRBV6-5,NA,TGTGCCAGCAGTTACCAGGTGGGAGATACGCAGTATTTT,CASSYQVGDTQYF
TRBJ1-2,NA,TRBV14,NA,TGTGCCAGCAGCCCACCCTCTCGGGACCGAAACTATGGCTACACCTTC,CASSPPSRDRNYGYTF
TRBJ1-5,NA,TRBV5-6,NA,TGTGCCAGCAGCTTGGGCCCTGGGACAACTTGGAATCAGCCCCAGCATTTT,CASSLGPGTTWNQPQHF
TRBJ1-2,TRBD1,TRBV27,once,TGTGCCAGCAGTAAGGTCGGGACAGGGTCCCCCTACTATGGCTACACCTTC,CASSKVGTGSPYYGYTF
TRBJ1-2,NA,TRBV5-6,NA,NA,CASSFGPGTDGYTF
TRBJ2-7,TRBD2,TRBV9,NA,TGTGCCAGCAGCGTAGCGGGGACTAGCGCACTTGTTGAGCAGTACTTC,CASSVAGTSALVEQYF
TRBJ1-1,NA,TRBV5-4,NA,TGTGCCAGCAGCTTGTGGACAGAGAACACTGAAGCTTTCTTT,CASSLWTENTEAFF
TRBJ1-3,NA,TRBV7-9,NA,TGTGCCAGCAGCTGGGCGAATGGAAACACCATATATTTT,CASSWANGNTIYF
TRBJ1-1,NA,TRBV27,NA,TGTGCCAGCAGTTTTCAGATGAACACTGAAGCTTTCTTT,CASSFQMNTEAFF
TRBJ1-5,TRBD1,TRBV6-6,NA,TGTGCCAGCAGTCCCGGGACAGGGGCCAGGCGCAATCAGCCCCAGCATTTT,CASSPGTGARRNQPQHF
TRBJ2-4,NA,TRBV29-1,NA,TGCAGCGTGGCAGACATGGCCAAAAACATTCAGTACTTC,CSVADMAKNIQYF
TRBJ1-5,NA,TRBV19,NA,TGTGCCAGTAGGGCACCAAACTTTAAGACGGGGACCCGCAATCAGCCCCAGCATTTT,CASRAPNFKTGTRNQPQHF
TRBJ1-2,TRBD1,TRBV7-9,NA,TGTGCCAGCAGCTTACAGGGGGCGCATAACTATGGCTACACCTTC,CASSLQGAHNYGYTF
TRBJ2-2,NA,TRBV19,NA,TGTGCCAGTAGTATTTTCAGCCCCGGGGAGCTGTTTTTT,CASSIFSPGELFF
TRBJ1-1,NA,TRBV12-3/TRBV12-4,once,TGTGCCAGCAGTTTGAGGCTGAACACTGAAGCTTTCTTT,CASSLRLNTEAFF
TRBJ2-7,TRBD2,TRBV6-5,NA,TGTGCCGCGGGGGGGCCCTACGAGCAGTACTTC,CAAGGPYEQYF
TRBJ1-2,TRBD1,TRBV4-1,few,TGCGCCAGCAGCCAGATACCAACAGGGGGCCAATACACCTTC,CASSQIPTGGQYTF
TRBJ2-4,NA,TRBV2,NA,TGTGCCAGCAGGAGACTGGTAGCCAAAAACATTCAGTACTTC,CASRRLVAKNIQYF
TRBJ1-4,NA,TRBV7-9,NA,TGTGCCAGCAGCCGGGGCCAAGAAAATGAAAAACTGTTTTTT,CASSRGQENEKLFF
TRBJ1-1,NA,TRBV6-5,NA,TGTGCCAGCAGACCTACAAGGAACACTGAAGCTTTCTTT,CASRPTRNTEAFF
TRBJ1-2,NA,TRBV5-1,NA,TGCGCCAGCAGCTTGGGGGGGCAACTAGATGGCTACACCTTC,CASSLGGQLDGYTF
TRBJ2-5,TRBD2,TRBV11-2,once,TGTGCCAGCAGCTTCCGGGGACTAGCGGGAGTGGAGACCCAGTACTTC,CASSFRGLAGVETQYF
TRBJ2-7,TRBD2,TRBV27,NA,TGTGCCAGCAGTCCAAACTCACACGGGACTAGCGGCACCTACGAGCAGTACTTC,CASSPNSHGTSGTYEQYF
TRBJ1-1,NA,TRBV19,NA,TGTGCCAGTAGTATAGGACAATTTACAGGGTACAGCACTGAAGCTTTCTTT,CASSIGQFTGYSTEAFF
TRBJ2-5,NA,TRBV7-2,NA,TGTGCCAGCACCATTAGCGGCGCGGGGATCCAGTACTTC,CASTISGAGIQYF
TRBJ2-4,TRBD2,TRBV28,NA,TGTGCCAGCAGTCGTAGGACTAGCCTTACCTTCGGCGGCCCCAAAAACATTCAGTACTTC,CASSRRTSLTFGGPKNIQYF
TRBJ1-1,NA,TRBV7-2,NA,TGTGCCAGCAGGCCTATAGCTGAAGCTTTCTTT,CASRPIAEAFF
TRBJ2-1,NA,TRBV6-4,NA,TGTGCCAGCAGTAAGGGGCTAGCCCCCAATGAGCAGTTCTTC,CASSKGLAPNEQFF
TRBJ1-3,NA,TRBV4-2,NA,TGTGCCAGCAGCCAAGGCCGGGGAAACACCATATATTTT,CASSQGRGNTIYF
TRBJ2-1,NA,TRBV10-2,NA,TGCGCCAGCAGCCACTTAGTGGTAAGCTCCTACAATGAGCAGTTCTTC,CASSHLVVSSYNEQFF
TRBJ1-6,NA,TRBV7-9,NA,TGTGCCAGCAGCTTAACCGGCTCCTATAATTCACCCCTCCACTTT,CASSLTGSYNSPLHF
TRBJ2-3,TRBD2,TRBV7-3,NA,TGTGCCAGCAGCAACGGACTAGCGGGGGCCCAAAGAGCGGATACGCAGTATTTT,CASSNGLAGAQRADTQYF
TRBJ2-7,NA,TRBV10-3,NA,TGTGCCATCAGCGGAGGAGGGGCACTCGAGCAGTACTTC,CAISGGGALEQYF
TRBJ1-1,TRBD1,TRBV5-1,once,TGCGCCAGCAGCTTGGAGGGGGCGAACACTGAAGCTTTCTTT,CASSLEGANTEAFF
TRBJ2-4,TRBD2,TRBV4-1,NA,TGCGCCAGCAGCCACCCGGGGCTAGCGGGGGGGCCCTCCAAAAACATTCAGTACTTC,CASSHPGLAGGPSKNIQYF
TRBJ1-1,NA,TRBV5-4,NA,TGTGCCAGCAGCTTGGTGGTGGCCAACACTGAAGCTTTCTTT,CASSLVVANTEAFF
TRBJ2-7,TRBD2,TRBV19,NA,TGTGCCAGTAGAAGGAGGGCGGCGGGAGAATGGTACGAGCAGTACTTC,CASRRRAAGEWYEQYF